The T cell receptor (beta chain) described here comes from a study of cytomegalovirus exposure and HLA in healthy donors. The study, taken as a whole, reports: Highest at DRB1 and lowest at HLA-C, TCR association rates differed among HLA loci in a later analysis.

Turning to this clone: The antigen is not known.

Germline lookup yields CDR1 MNHEY and CDR2 SMNVEV (reference sequence). This CDR3 spans 13 amino acids. The V gene lost 4 bases and the J gene lost 6 bases, with 9 bases spanning the gap. The PCR ran on 60 Vbeta and 13 Jbeta primers. The repertoire was sequenced with immunoSEQ multiplex PCR; TCRdb's copy has only in-frame clones and lacks some. Of about 190,000 clones in the sample, around 79% were seen once. This receptor was identified in a woman aged 18-29 years in good health and CMV-seronegative. Input material: PBMCs. The chain joins TRBV27 to TRBJ2-2, with D possibly being TRBD1 (5 bases). CDR3 nucleotides: TGTGCCAGCAGTTCTAGGGGTGCCGGGGAGCTGTTTTTT. Its translation is CASSSRGAGELFF.